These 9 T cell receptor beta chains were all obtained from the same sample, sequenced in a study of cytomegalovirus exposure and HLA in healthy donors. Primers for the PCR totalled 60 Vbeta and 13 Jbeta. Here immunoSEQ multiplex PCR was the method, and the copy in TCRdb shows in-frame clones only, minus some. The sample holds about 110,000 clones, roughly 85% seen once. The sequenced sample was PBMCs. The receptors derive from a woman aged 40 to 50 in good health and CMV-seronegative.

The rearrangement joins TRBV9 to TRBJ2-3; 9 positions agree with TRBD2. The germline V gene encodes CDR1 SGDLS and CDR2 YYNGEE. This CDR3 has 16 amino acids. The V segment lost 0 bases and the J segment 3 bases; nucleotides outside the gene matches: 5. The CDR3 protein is CASSVGGGGVTDTQYF. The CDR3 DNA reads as TGTGCCAGCAGCGTAGGGGGCGGGGGGGTGACAGATACGCAGTATTTT.

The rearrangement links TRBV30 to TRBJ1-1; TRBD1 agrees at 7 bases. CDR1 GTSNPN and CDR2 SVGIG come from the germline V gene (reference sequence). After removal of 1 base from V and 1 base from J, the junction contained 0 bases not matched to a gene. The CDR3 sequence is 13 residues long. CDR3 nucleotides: TGTGCCTGGAGTGGACAGGGGAACACTGAAGCTTTCTTT. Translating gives CAWSGQGNTEAFF.

CDR3 DNA sequence: TGTGCCAGCAGCGTAGGGCAGGGGGCGAACACCGGGGAGCTGTTTTTT. Its protein product is CASSVGQGANTGELFF. The V gene is TRBV9, the J gene TRBJ2-2; 7 nucleotides agree with TRBD1. CDR1 is SGDLS and CDR2 is YYNGEE in the germline V gene. The V segment lost 0 bases and the J segment 0 bases; nucleotides outside the gene matches: 2. The CDR3 contains 16 residues.

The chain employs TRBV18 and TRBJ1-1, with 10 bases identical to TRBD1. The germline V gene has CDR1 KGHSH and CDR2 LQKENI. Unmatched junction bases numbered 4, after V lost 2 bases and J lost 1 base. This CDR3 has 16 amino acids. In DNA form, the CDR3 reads TGTGCCAGCTCACCAGGACAGGGGGGATGGAACACTGAAGCTTTCTTT. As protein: CASSPGQGGWNTEAFF.

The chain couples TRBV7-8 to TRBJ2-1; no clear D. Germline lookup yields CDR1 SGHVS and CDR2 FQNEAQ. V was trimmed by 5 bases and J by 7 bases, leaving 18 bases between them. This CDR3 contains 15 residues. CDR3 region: CASSPRKDTWNEQFF. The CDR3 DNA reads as TGTGCCAGCAGCCCCCGAAAAGACACGTGGAATGAGCAGTTCTTC.

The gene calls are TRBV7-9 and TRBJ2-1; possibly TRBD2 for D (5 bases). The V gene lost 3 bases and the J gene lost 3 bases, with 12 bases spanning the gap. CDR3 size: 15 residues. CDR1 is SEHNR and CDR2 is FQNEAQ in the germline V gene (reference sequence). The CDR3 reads CASSLSRAGYNEQFF. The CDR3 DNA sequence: TGTGCCAGCAGCTTGTCGCGGGCCGGCTACAATGAGCAGTTCTTC.

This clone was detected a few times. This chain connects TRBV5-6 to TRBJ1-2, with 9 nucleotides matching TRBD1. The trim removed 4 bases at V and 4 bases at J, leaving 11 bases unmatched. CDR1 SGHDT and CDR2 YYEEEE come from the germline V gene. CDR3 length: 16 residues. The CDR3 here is CASSLLQGARGYGYTF. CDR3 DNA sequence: TGTGCCAGCAGCCTGTTACAGGGGGCGCGGGGCTATGGCTACACCTTC.

The CDR3 spells CASSLSGTYNEQFF. The CDR3 DNA reads as TGCGCCAGCAGCTTGAGCGGGACCTACAATGAGCAGTTCTTC. This chain connects TRBV5-1 to TRBJ2-1, with 7 bases that match TRBD2. The germline V gene encodes CDR1 SGHRS and CDR2 YFSETQ. With 1 base clipped from V and 2 bases from J, the junction kept 0 bases outside the gene matches. This CDR3 has 14 residues.

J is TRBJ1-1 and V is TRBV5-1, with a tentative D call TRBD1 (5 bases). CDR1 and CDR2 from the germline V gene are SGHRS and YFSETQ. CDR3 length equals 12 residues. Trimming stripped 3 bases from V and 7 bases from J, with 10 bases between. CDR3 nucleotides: TGCGCCAGCAGCTACCTAACAGGTGAAGCTTTCTTT. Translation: CASSYLTGEAFF. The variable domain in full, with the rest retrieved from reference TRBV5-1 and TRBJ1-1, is KAGVTQTPRYLIKTRGQQVTLSCSPISGHRSVSWYQQTPGQGLQFLFEYFSETQRNKGNFPGRFSGRQFSNSRSEMNVSTLELGDSALYLCASSYLTGEAFFGQGTRLTVV.